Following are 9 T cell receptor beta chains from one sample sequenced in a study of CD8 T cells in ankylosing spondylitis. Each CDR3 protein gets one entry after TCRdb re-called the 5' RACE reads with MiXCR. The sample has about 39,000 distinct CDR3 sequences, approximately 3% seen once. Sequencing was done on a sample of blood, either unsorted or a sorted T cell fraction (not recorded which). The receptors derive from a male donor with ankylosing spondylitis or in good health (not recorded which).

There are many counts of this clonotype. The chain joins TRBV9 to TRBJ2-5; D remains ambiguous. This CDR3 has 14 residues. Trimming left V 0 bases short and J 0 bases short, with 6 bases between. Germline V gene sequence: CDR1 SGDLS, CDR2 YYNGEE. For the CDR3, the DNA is TGTGCCAGCAGCGTAGCGCATAACCAAGAGACCCAGTACTTC. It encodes CASSVAHNQETQYF.

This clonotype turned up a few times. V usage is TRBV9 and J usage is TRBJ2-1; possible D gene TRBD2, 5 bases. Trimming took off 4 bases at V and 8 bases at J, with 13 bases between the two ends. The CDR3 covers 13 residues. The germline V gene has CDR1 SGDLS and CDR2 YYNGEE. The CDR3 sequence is CASSPSLGDEQFF. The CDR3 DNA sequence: TGTGCCAGCAGCCCCTCCTTGGGAGATGAGCAGTTCTTC.

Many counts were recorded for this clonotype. The CDR3 nucleotides read TGTGCCAGCAGCGTAGCCGGACAGACCCTAGCGGGGAAAAACCAAGAGACCCAGTACTTC. Its protein is CASSVAGQTLAGKNQETQYF. This sequence joins TRBV9 and TRBJ2-5; 9 nucleotides align to TRBD2. The CDR3 consists of 20 residues. The ends lost 0 bases at V and 0 bases at J; junction bases unmatched: 15. CDR1 and CDR2 (germline): SGDLS, YYNGEE.

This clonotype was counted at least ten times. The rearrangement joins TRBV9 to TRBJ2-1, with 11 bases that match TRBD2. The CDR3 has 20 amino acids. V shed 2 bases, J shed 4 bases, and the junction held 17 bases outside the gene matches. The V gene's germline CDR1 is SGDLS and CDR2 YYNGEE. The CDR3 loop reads CASSVSALAGGSPGYNEQFF. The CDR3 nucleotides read TGTGCCAGCAGCGTTAGCGCCCTAGCGGGGGGCTCCCCGGGGTACAATGAGCAGTTCTTC.

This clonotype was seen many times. CDR3 sequence (DNA): TGTGCCAGCAGCGTAGAACCTATGCAACAGGGAAGGAATTCACCCCTCCACTTT. Its translation: CASSVEPMQQGRNSPLHF. The J gene is TRBJ1-6, the V gene TRBV9; possibly TRBD1 for D (6 bases). V was clipped by 0 bases and J by 7 bases, with 20 bases between them. The CDR3 sequence is 18 residues long. CDR1 is SGDLS and CDR2 is YYNGEE in the germline V gene.

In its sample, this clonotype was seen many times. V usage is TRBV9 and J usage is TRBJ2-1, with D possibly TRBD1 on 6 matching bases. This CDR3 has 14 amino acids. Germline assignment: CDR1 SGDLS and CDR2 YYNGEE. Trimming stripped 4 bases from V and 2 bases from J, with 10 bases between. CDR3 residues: CASSRGNTYNEQFF. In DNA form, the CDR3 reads TGTGCCAGCAGCAGGGGGAACACCTACAATGAGCAGTTCTTC.

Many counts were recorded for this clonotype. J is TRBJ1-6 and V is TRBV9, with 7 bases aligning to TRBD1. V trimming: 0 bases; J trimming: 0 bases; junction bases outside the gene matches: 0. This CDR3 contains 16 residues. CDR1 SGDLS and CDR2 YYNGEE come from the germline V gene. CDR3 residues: CASSVGDSSYNSPLHF. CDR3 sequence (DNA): TGTGCCAGCAGCGTAGGGGACAGCTCCTATAATTCACCCCTCCACTTT.

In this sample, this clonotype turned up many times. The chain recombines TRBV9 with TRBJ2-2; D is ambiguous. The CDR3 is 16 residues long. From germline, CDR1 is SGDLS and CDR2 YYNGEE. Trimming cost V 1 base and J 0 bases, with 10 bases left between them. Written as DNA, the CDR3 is TGTGCCAGCAGCGTATACCCACAGACGAACACCGGGGAGCTGTTTTTT. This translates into CASSVYPQTNTGELFF. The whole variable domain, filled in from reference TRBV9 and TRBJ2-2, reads DSGVTQTPKHLITATGQRVTLRCSPRSGDLSVYWYQQSLDQGLQFLIQYYNGEERAKGNILERFSAQQFPDLHSELNLSSLELGDSALYFCASSVYPQTNTGELFFGEGSRLTVL.

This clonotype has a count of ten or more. CDR3 region: CASSVLGTGNTEAFF. The CDR3 coding sequence is TGTGCCAGCAGCGTGTTAGGGACAGGGAACACTGAAGCTTTCTTT. This chain links TRBV9 with TRBJ1-1; TRBD1 aligns across 8 bases. V trimming: 2 bases; J trimming: 1 base; junction bases outside the gene matches: 4. The CDR3 length is 15 residues. CDR1 is SGDLS, CDR2 YYNGEE, per germline.